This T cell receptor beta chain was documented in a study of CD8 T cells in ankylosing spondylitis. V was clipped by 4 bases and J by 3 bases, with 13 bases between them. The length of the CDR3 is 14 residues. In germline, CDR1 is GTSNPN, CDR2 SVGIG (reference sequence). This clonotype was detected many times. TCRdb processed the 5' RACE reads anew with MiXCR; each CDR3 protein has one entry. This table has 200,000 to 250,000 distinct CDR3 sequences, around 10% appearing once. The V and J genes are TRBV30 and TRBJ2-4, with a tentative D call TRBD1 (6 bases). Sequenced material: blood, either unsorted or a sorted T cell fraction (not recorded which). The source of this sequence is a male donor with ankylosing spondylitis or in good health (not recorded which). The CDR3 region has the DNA TGTGCCTGGAATTGGGGGCGAGGCAAAAACATTCAGTACTTC. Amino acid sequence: CAWNWGRGKNIQYF.